The clone carrying this T cell receptor beta chain was recorded only once. Its antigen is not known. The data belong to a study of T-cell reconstitution after alpha-beta-depleted transplantation in children. Study-wide findings and caveats: Expanded graft clones, several hundred of them, were reportedly the source of alpha-beta T cells about two months after transplant. T-cell numbers and diversity one year post-transplant derived largely from freshly generated T cells. Surviving thymic progenitors and recipient T cells were the source of high TCRbeta diversity at day 60 in some patients.

It was with unique molecular identifiers that the TCRbeta library was prepared. In TCRdb, the PCR reads were re-called with MiXCR into one record per CDR3 protein. The sample yields hundreds of thousands of distinct CDR3 sequences, 10% to 15% seen once. This CDR3 has 13 amino acids. V was trimmed by 10 bases and J by 3 bases, leaving 12 bases between them. The germline gives CDR1 LNHDA, CDR2 SQIVND (reference sequence). The clonotype was recovered from a girl aged 2 to 9 with congenital amegakaryocytic thrombocytopenia, due to receive a stem cell transplant. The chain links TRBV19 to TRBJ1-4; no firm D call. This specimen was PBMCs, taken before TCRalphabeta/CD19-depleted stem cell transplant. The CDR3 is CAIADGPNEKLFF. The DNA of the CDR3 is TGTGCCATCGCGGATGGTCCTAATGAAAAACTGTTTTTT. The complete variable domain, with remaining parts taken from reference TRBV19 and TRBJ1-4, reads DGGITQSPKYLFRKEGQNVTLSCEQNLNHDAMYWYRQDPGQGLRLIYYSQIVNDFQKGDIAEGYSVSREKKESFPLTVTSAQKNPTAFYLCAIADGPNEKLFFGSGTQLSVL.